Following are 27 T cell receptor beta chains from one sample sequenced in a study of blood T cell repertoires in COVID-19. The table came from immunoSEQ multiplex PCR; TCRdb's copy has only in-frame clones and leaves some out. The sample carries more than 200,000 clones, 75% to 90% recorded once. Specimen: peripheral blood. These receptors all come from an elderly woman with COVID-19, enrolled during active disease.

The DNA for the CDR3 is TGTGCCTGGAGGCCCGGGTTCAGCAATCAGCCCCAGCATTTT. Its protein is CAWRPGFSNQPQHF. The rearrangement joins TRBV30 to TRBJ1-5; D not certain. Germline CDR1 reads GTSNPN; CDR2 reads SVGIG (reference sequence). The CDR3 is made up of 14 amino acids. Trimming took off 3 bases at V and 1 base at J, with 10 bases between the two ends.

The chain has TRBV5-1 and TRBJ1-1; D ambiguous. The CDR3 is made up of 14 amino acids. Per germline, CDR1 SGHRS and CDR2 YFSETQ. Trimming took 0 bases from V and 7 from J, leaving 13 bases between them. DNA of the CDR3: TGCGCCAGCAGCTTGGAAACAGCCCGCCTTGAAGCTTTCTTT. Translated, it gives CASSLETARLEAFF.

The rearrangement joins TRBV9 to TRBJ2-4; 8 positions agree with TRBD2. J gave up 4 bases and V 6 bases, and 6 bases lay outside the gene matches. CDR3 size: 14 residues. Per the germline V gene, CDR1 is SGDLS and CDR2 is YYNGEE. DNA of the CDR3: TGTGCCAGCACCCCCGGGGGGGGAAAAAACATTCAGTACTTC. Translated, it gives CASTPGGGKNIQYF.

In its sample, this clone was seen a few times. The chain employs TRBV18 and TRBJ1-5; D perhaps matches TRBD1 (5 bases). The CDR3 loop spans 17 amino acids. Trimming took off 1 base at V and 2 bases at J, with 15 bases between the two ends. Germline values: CDR1 KGHSH, CDR2 LQKENI. The CDR3 bases are TGTGCCAGCTCACCACGGGGGGTTACCCTAGGCAATCAGCCCCAGCATTTT. Amino acid sequence: CASSPRGVTLGNQPQHF.

This clone was observed a handful of times. The chain couples TRBV7-3 to TRBJ2-7; D perhaps matches TRBD2 (7 bases). V was pared by 2 bases and J by 6 bases, with 11 bases between. Per germline, CDR1 SGHTA and CDR2 FQGTGA. This CDR3 has 13 amino acids. DNA of the CDR3: TGTGCCAGCAGCTTATTAGGGGGGGTCGAGCAGTACTTC. As protein: CASSLLGGVEQYF.

V is TRBV9 and J is TRBJ2-1, with 12 bases fitting TRBD2. Per the germline V gene, CDR1 is SGDLS and CDR2 is YYNGEE. This CDR3 region has 16 residues. Losses at the gene ends were 3 bases for V and 9 bases for J; bases not matched to a gene: 10. The CDR3 region has the DNA TGTGCCAGCAGCGACCTAGCGGGGGGGCCCAGCTCTGAGCAGTTCTTC. Its translation is CASSDLAGGPSSEQFF.

V is TRBV7-2 and J is TRBJ1-2, with a tentative D call TRBD1 (6 bases). The CDR3 runs to 15 residues. V was pared by 3 bases and J by 2 bases, with 13 bases between. CDR1 and CDR2 from the germline V gene are SGHTA and FQGNSA. CDR3 sequence: CASSFSGTLNYGYTF. Here the CDR3 DNA reads TGTGCCAGCAGCTTTTCGGGGACACTAAACTATGGCTACACCTTC. Looking up the rest from reference TRBV7-2 and TRBJ1-2 gives the full variable domain: GAGVSQSPSNKVTEKGKDVELRCDPISGHTALYWYRQSLGQGLEFLIYFQGNSAPDKSGLPSDRFSAERTGGSVSTLTIQRTQQEDSAVYLCASSFSGTLNYGYTFGSGTRLTVV.

This sequence joins TRBV24-1 and TRBJ1-2; TRBD1 matches 7 bases. There are 16 residues in the CDR3. Germline CDR1 is KGHDR and CDR2 is SFDVKD. Trimming at V came to 3 bases and at J to 5 bases, leaving 11 bases not matched to a gene. In DNA, the CDR3 is TGTGCCACCAGTGATCCCCAGGGGGACGGGGTTTATGGCTACACCTTC. Its translation is CATSDPQGDGVYGYTF.

This chain uses TRBV12-3 or TRBV12-4 with TRBJ1-5, with no clear D. V was cut by 5 bases and J by 5 bases, with 10 bases left in between. This CDR3 has 13 residues. The CDR3 nucleotides are TGTGCCAGCAGTCCCTACGGGGATCAGCCCCAGCATTTT. Encoded protein: CASSPYGDQPQHF.

V and J are TRBV6-1 and TRBJ1-1, with D tentatively TRBD1 (5 bases). Trimming removed 6 bases from V and 1 base from J, with 12 bases in between. The CDR3 covers 14 residues. Germline CDR1 MNHNS, CDR2 SASEGT. The CDR3 sequence is CASRTDIWNTEAFF. The CDR3 nucleotides are TGTGCCAGCAGGACGGACATATGGAACACTGAAGCTTTCTTT.

This clone was observed a single time. J is TRBJ1-4 and V is TRBV6-4, with TRBD1 matching over 7 bases. CDR1 and CDR2 from the germline V gene are MRHNA and SNTAGT. This CDR3 contains 15 residues. V lost 2 bases, J lost 3 bases, and 3 bases stayed unmatched. The CDR3 protein is CASSDRDSSNEKLFF. Written as DNA, the CDR3 is TGTGCCAGCAGTGACAGGGACAGTTCTAATGAAAAACTGTTTTTT.

This clone has just a few counts. V and J are TRBV19 and TRBJ1-1; no reliable D call. The CDR3 contains 14 residues. Germline CDR1 LNHDA, CDR2 SQIVND (reference sequence). Trimming took 8 bases from V and 4 from J, leaving 17 bases between them. This chain's CDR3 is CASSHPPRGTEAFF. The CDR3 DNA reads as TGTGCCAGTTCACACCCCCCGCGGGGCACTGAAGCTTTCTTT. The entire variable domain, with the rest obtained from reference TRBV19 and TRBJ1-1, is as follows: DGGITQSPKYLFRKEGQNVTLSCEQNLNHDAMYWYRQDPGQGLRLIYYSQIVNDFQKGDIAEGYSVSREKKESFPLTVTSAQKNPTAFYLCASSHPPRGTEAFFGQGTRLTVV.

The gene calls are TRBV3-1 (or the pseudogene TRBV3-2) and TRBJ1-1; D ambiguous. Trimming took 4 bases from V and 3 from J, leaving 9 bases between them. The CDR3 is 13 amino acids. Germline V gene sequence: CDR1 LGHDT, CDR2 YNNKEL (reference sequence). The CDR3 DNA reads TGTGCCAGCAGCCTAATGGCATACACTGAAGCTTTCTTT. Protein sequence: CASSLMAYTEAFF.

This chain connects TRBV6-6 to TRBJ2-1, with TRBD1 matching 7 bases. Per the germline V gene, CDR1 is MNHNY and CDR2 is SVGAGI (reference sequence). Germline trimming cut 2 bases from V and 0 bases from J; bases unmatched to any gene: 4. This CDR3 spans 16 amino acids. The DNA for the CDR3 is TGTGCCAGCAGTTACGCAAGGGGGCTCTCCTACAATGAGCAGTTCTTC. This gives the protein CASSYARGLSYNEQFF.

This clone turned up a few times. The chain joins TRBV28 to TRBJ1-5; 9 bases map to TRBD1. Losses at the gene ends were 2 bases for V and 3 bases for J; bases not matched to a gene: 2. Germline V CDR1 and CDR2: MDHEN, SYDVKM. This CDR3 comprises 15 residues. CDR3 loop: CASSLGTGINQPQHF. The CDR3 DNA is TGTGCCAGCAGTTTAGGGACAGGGATCAATCAGCCCCAGCATTTT.

This chain uses TRBV27 with TRBJ1-1, with TRBD1 matching over 7 bases. The CDR3 is 15 residues long. J lost 2 bases, V lost 11 bases, and 14 bases had no gene match. Germline-derived CDR1 and CDR2 are MNHEY and SMNVEV (reference sequence). In DNA form, the CDR3 reads TGTGCCTCTGATTCGGACAGGAGAAAAAACACTGAAGCTTTCTTT. Protein: CASDSDRRKNTEAFF.

CDR3 in DNA: TGTGCCATCAGTGAGTCTCAATTAGGGGGCTTGCAGTTCTTC. Its protein is CAISESQLGGLQFF. The chain is built from TRBV10-3 and TRBJ2-1, with TRBD1 matching over 7 bases. V lost 0 bases to trimming and J lost 12 bases; unmatched junction nucleotides: 8. This CDR3 region has 14 residues. Germline CDR1 reads ENHRY; CDR2 reads SYGVKD.

The chain combines TRBV28 with TRBJ1-3; the match to TRBD1 covers 7 bases. This CDR3 spans 15 amino acids. The V gene's germline CDR1 is MDHEN and CDR2 SYDVKM. The J segment lost 0 bases and the V segment lost 5 bases, leaving 4 bases of the junction unmatched. The CDR3 DNA reads TGTGCCAGCAGTCCGACAGGGAACTCTGGAAACACCATATATTTT. Translated: CASSPTGNSGNTIYF.

CDR3 DNA: TGTGCCACCAGCGGGACTAGCGGGACCTTTTTGGGCACAGATACGCAGTATTTT. Translation: CATSGTSGTFLGTDTQYF. The gene calls are TRBV15 and TRBJ2-3, with TRBD2 matching 13 bases. Germline V gene lookup returns CDR1 LNHNV and CDR2 YYDKDF (reference sequence). Trimming took 5 bases from V and 1 from J; bases not matched to a gene: 9. CDR3 size: 18 residues. Variable domain in full (rest from reference TRBV15 and TRBJ2-3): DAMVIQNPRYQVTQFGKPVTLSCSQTLNHNVMYWYQQKSSQAPKLLFHYYDKDFNNEADTPDNFQSRRPNTSFCFLDIRSPGLGDTAMYLCATSGTSGTFLGTDTQYFGPGTRLTVL.

This chain joins TRBV30 and TRBJ2-5, with a possible D match to TRBD2 (5 bases). CDR1 and CDR2 from the germline V gene are GTSNPN and SVGIG (reference sequence). The CDR3 has 15 amino acids. The ends were cut back, 2 bases at V and 2 bases at J, with 15 bases in the middle. The CDR3 reads CAWSSRRTAQETQYF. Written as DNA, the CDR3 is TGTGCCTGGAGTTCGAGACGGACTGCTCAAGAGACCCAGTACTTC.

J is TRBJ2-2 and V is TRBV5-1; D remains unclear. CDR3 size: 16 residues. CDR1 is SGHRS and CDR2 is YFSETQ in the germline V gene. V dropped 0 bases and J dropped 6 bases, with 15 bases sitting between them. CDR3 sequence reads: CASSLAPVREAGELFF. DNA of the CDR3: TGCGCCAGCAGCTTGGCCCCGGTACGCGAGGCCGGGGAGCTGTTTTTT.

The chain employs TRBV11-1 and TRBJ2-1; no clear D gene. CDR1 and CDR2 from the germline V gene are SGHAT and FQDESV (reference sequence). V lost 5 bases and J 14 bases, leaving 13 bases between the germline ends. The CDR3 sequence is 11 residues long. The CDR3 here is CASSDARQEFF. The DNA of the CDR3 is TGTGCCAGCAGCGACGCGAGGCAAGAGTTCTTC.

This clone showed up just once. The V gene is TRBV2, the J gene TRBJ1-1; 7 bases line up with TRBD1. Germline loops: CDR1 SNHLY, CDR2 FYNNEI. The CDR3 sequence is 13 residues long. V shed 8 bases and J 6 bases; nucleotides not matched to a gene: 9. In nucleotides, the CDR3 is TGTGCCAGCTCGGGACAGCGTATCGCTGAAGCTTTCTTT. This sequence encodes CASSGQRIAEAFF.

The gene calls are TRBV23-1 and TRBJ1-1, with D possibly being TRBD1 (6 bases). TRBV23-1 is known as an ORF, though its function is uncertain. The CDR3 length is 16 residues. V was clipped by 6 bases and J by 1 base, with 18 bases between them. CDR3 region: CASSYPRTDKNTEAFF. In nucleotides, the CDR3 is TGCGCCAGCAGCTATCCCCGGACAGATAAGAACACTGAAGCTTTCTTT.

Only a few counts were recorded for this clone. The rearrangement links TRBV28 to TRBJ2-7, with 14 bases matching TRBD2. V was pared by 4 bases and J by 3 bases, with 26 bases of the junction left unmatched. The germline CDR1 and CDR2 sequences are MDHEN and SYDVKM. This CDR3 contains 23 residues. In nucleotides, the CDR3 is TGTGCCAGCAGTTCAATTTCCGGGGATCCGGGACTAGCGGGAGAGGGGGAGTTCTACGAGCAGTACTTC. The encoded protein is CASSSISGDPGLAGEGEFYEQYF.

This clone showed up just a few times. The gene calls are TRBV28 and TRBJ1-1; tentative D call: TRBD1 (5 bases). Trimming cost V 10 bases and J 3 bases, with 15 bases left between them. This CDR3 has 13 residues. Germline CDR1 MDHEN, CDR2 SYDVKM. The CDR3 sequence is CATVRGAYTEAFF. The CDR3 DNA sequence: TGTGCCACCGTTAGGGGCGCGTACACTGAAGCTTTCTTT.

In the case of this clone: The germline gene is not matched at one end of the junction; a read error may be the cause. The chain's CDR3 is CASRATGGASINF. CDR3 in DNA: TGTGCCAGCAGGGCGACAGGGGGTGCTTCTATCAACTTT. This chain joins TRBV2 and TRBJ1-6; 9 nucleotides line up with TRBD1. Germline CDR1 reads SNHLY; CDR2 reads FYNNEI. This CDR3 spans 13 amino acids.